This entry lists 12 T cell receptor beta chains sequenced from one sample in a study of T cell responses to AZD1222 COVID-19 vaccine. Using immunoSEQ multiplex PCR, the repertoire was profiled, and TCRdb retains in-frame clones only, with some absent. The sample shows about 84,000 clones, 80% to 90% of them seen only once. This specimen was peripheral blood, taken 28 days after the second AZD1222 dose. The receptors were gathered from an adult who received the AZD1222 COVID-19 vaccine.

The chain carries TRBV19 and TRBJ1-1, with TRBD1 as a possible D gene (5 bases). The V end lost 4 bases, the J end lost 5 bases, and 17 bases lay between the germline ends. This CDR3 comprises 15 residues. Looked up from germline, CDR1 is LNHDA and CDR2 is SQIVND (reference sequence). CDR3: CASSNSGGRGTEAFF. CDR3 coding DNA: TGTGCCAGTAGTAATAGTGGGGGTCGAGGGACTGAAGCTTTCTTT.

In its sample, this clone was seen a few times. This rearrangement joins TRBV6-5 to TRBJ2-7, with 12 positions matching TRBD2. CDR1 is MNHEY, CDR2 SVGAGI, per germline. The junction had 9 bases not matched to a gene; V was cut back by 4 bases and J by 5 bases. The CDR3 has 16 residues. CDR3 coding DNA: TGTGCCAGCAGTTCCACTGGGACTAGCGGGTCAGACGAGCAGTACGTC. Translating gives CASSSTGTSGSDEQYV.

The chain couples TRBV29-1 to TRBJ1-2; D is uncertain. This CDR3 contains 14 residues. From germline, CDR1 is SQVTM and CDR2 ANQGSEA. Trimming took off 0 bases at V and 4 bases at J, with 12 bases between the two ends. The CDR3 is CSVEDQEGTYGYTF. CDR3 nucleotide sequence: TGCAGCGTTGAAGATCAGGAGGGAACCTATGGCTACACCTTC.

The chain recombines TRBV9 with TRBJ2-5, with D possibly being TRBD1 (5 bases). The CDR3 is 16 residues long. V was clipped by 3 bases and J by 4 bases, with 19 bases between them. The germline V gene has CDR1 SGDLS and CDR2 YYNGEE. The CDR3 coding sequence is TGTGCCAGCAGCGCGTTTCCCAAGACAGCCACAGAGACCCAGTACTTC. Its protein product is CASSAFPKTATETQYF.

This clone was recorded at least ten times. The chain joins TRBV12-3 or TRBV12-4 to TRBJ1-1; D remains ambiguous. The CDR3 runs 12 residues. The V end lost 5 bases, the J end lost 8 bases, and 12 bases lay between the germline ends. The CDR3 spells CASSPTLPEAFF. The CDR3 nucleotides read TGTGCCAGCAGTCCGACCCTCCCCGAAGCTTTCTTT.

V usage is TRBV6-5 and J usage is TRBJ2-1; 9 nucleotides agree with TRBD2. The CDR3 consists of 16 residues. Germline V lookup: CDR1 MNHEY, CDR2 SVGAGI. After removal of 0 bases from V and 6 bases from J, the junction contained 6 bases not matched to a gene. The CDR3 sequence: CASSYSRAGGVNEQFF. The CDR3 nucleotides read TGTGCCAGCAGTTACTCTCGGGCGGGAGGGGTCAATGAGCAGTTCTTC.

The rearrangement joins TRBV19 to TRBJ1-2; TRBD1 matches at 8 bases. This CDR3 region has 13 residues. The germline CDR1 and CDR2 sequences are LNHDA and SQIVND (reference sequence). Unmatched junction bases numbered 3, after V lost 5 bases and J lost 4 bases. The CDR3 loop is CASSQDRAYGYTF. Written as DNA, the CDR3 is TGTGCCAGTAGTCAGGACAGGGCCTATGGCTACACCTTC.

The rearrangement uses TRBV5-1 and TRBJ2-5, with 7 bases identical to TRBD2. CDR1 and CDR2 (germline): SGHRS, YFSETQ. Trimming at V came to 5 bases and at J to 3 bases, leaving 4 bases not matched to a gene. The CDR3 has 13 residues. CDR3 region: CASRAGVKETQYF. CDR3 in DNA: TGCGCCAGCAGGGCGGGGGTAAAAGAGACCCAGTACTTC.

This clone is a singleton in its sample. V is TRBV28 and J is TRBJ1-2; the D is unclear. CDR1 and CDR2 (germline): MDHEN, SYDVKM. V was shortened by 5 bases and J by 5 bases, with 15 bases between the two germline ends. CDR3 size: 14 residues. The CDR3 loop reads CASSLDAGVYGYTF. The CDR3 nucleotides read TGTGCCAGCAGTCTTGACGCAGGCGTTTATGGCTACACCTTC.

The J gene is TRBJ2-5, the V gene TRBV10-3; the match to TRBD1 covers 8 bases. The V segment lost 8 bases and the J segment 5 bases; nucleotides outside the gene matches: 4. There are 12 residues in the CDR3. CDR1 and CDR2 from the germline V gene are ENHRY and SYGVKD. The CDR3 loop is CAIGQGTETQYF. In nucleotides, the CDR3 is TGTGCCATCGGACAGGGAACGGAGACCCAGTACTTC.

This clone was counted a few times. V is TRBV9 and J is TRBJ2-6, with D hard to call. From germline, CDR1 is SGDLS and CDR2 YYNGEE. The ends were cut back, 2 bases at V and 3 bases at J, with 6 bases in the middle. The CDR3 is 14 amino acids. Here the CDR3 DNA reads TGTGCCAGCAGCGTCTATAATGGGGCCAACGTCCTGACTTTC. Protein: CASSVYNGANVLTF.

The chain combines TRBV5-1 with TRBJ1-3; a weak D match, TRBD1 (5 bases). The V end was cut by 4 bases, the J end by 0 bases, with 8 bases between. Germline V CDR1 and CDR2: SGHRS, YFSETQ. The CDR3 totals 14 residues. CDR3 sequence: CASSQGVSGNTIYF. CDR3 bases: TGCGCCAGCAGCCAGGGAGTCTCTGGAAACACCATATATTTT.